The 8 T cell receptor beta chains below all came from one sample that was sequenced in a study of control samples from healthy donors and cancer patients. The table came from immunoSEQ multiplex PCR; TCRdb's copy has only in-frame clones and leaves some out. The sample contains roughly 100,000 clones, 92% of which appear only once. Sequenced sample: blood. The receptors here all came from a woman younger than 35 in good health.

V and J are TRBV3-1 (or the pseudogene TRBV3-2) and TRBJ1-2; the D is unclear. Germline CDR1 and CDR2: LGHDT and YNNKEL (reference sequence). Trimming took 2 bases from V and 8 from J, leaving 12 bases between them. The CDR3 runs to 13 residues. The CDR3 DNA reads as TGTGCCAGCAGCCAAATCAGCTCATACGGCTACACCTTC. This translates into CASSQISSYGYTF.

The chain combines TRBV6-2 or TRBV6-3 with TRBJ1-2, with D unclear. This CDR3 has 13 amino acids. The germline V and J ends were trimmed by 5 bases and 5 bases, with 12 bases remaining between them. Germline V gene lookup returns CDR1 MNHEY and CDR2 SVGEGT. This CDR3 is CASSPLGIYGYTF. The CDR3 DNA sequence: TGTGCCAGCAGTCCCCTGGGGATTTATGGCTACACCTTC.

The chain carries TRBV28 and TRBJ1-3; D gene unclear. The CDR3 contains 14 residues. Germline CDR1 and CDR2: MDHEN and SYDVKM. Trimming pared 5 bases from V and 4 bases from J, leaving 12 bases between. CDR3 sequence reads: CASSPLRRGNTIYF. The CDR3 DNA sequence: TGTGCCAGCAGTCCCCTCCGACGGGGAAACACCATATATTTT.

V usage is TRBV7-6 and J usage is TRBJ1-1; no definite D call. The V gene's germline CDR1 is SGHVS and CDR2 FNYEAQ. V was clipped by 1 base and J by 0 bases, with 12 bases between them. The CDR3 covers 16 residues. CDR3 bases: TGTGCCAGCAGCTTAGGGGGTCGCAGCTTGAACACTGAAGCTTTCTTT. It translates to CASSLGGRSLNTEAFF. The full variable domain, in which reference TRBV7-6 and TRBJ1-1 provide the parts outside the CDR3, is GAGVSQSPRYKVTKRGQDVALRCDPISGHVSLYWYRQALGQGPEFLTYFNYEAQQDKSGLPNDRFSAERPEGSISTLTIQRTEQRDSAMYRCASSLGGRSLNTEAFFGQGTRLTVV.

V is TRBV29-1 and J is TRBJ2-7, with D uncertain. Germline CDR1 SQVTM, CDR2 ANQGSEA. The CDR3 sequence is 11 residues long. Deletions cut 6 bases from V and 2 bases from J, with 8 bases between. The CDR3 spells CSVGDTYEQYF. The CDR3 region has the DNA TGCAGCGTGGGCGACACCTACGAGCAGTACTTC.

CDR3 DNA: TGTGCCAGCAGCCCTGGGACTAGCGGGGGGGCGGGCAGTGAGCAGTTCTTC. This sequence encodes CASSPGTSGGAGSEQFF. The rearrangement joins TRBV11-3 to TRBJ2-1, with TRBD2 matching over 16 bases. Unmatched junction bases numbered 10, after V lost 5 bases and J lost 9 bases. The germline gives CDR1 SGHNT, CDR2 YENEEA. The CDR3 has 17 residues.

This sequence joins TRBV7-9 and TRBJ2-3; D possibly matches TRBD1 or TRBD2 (6 bases each). CDR1 SEHNR and CDR2 FQNEAQ come from the germline V gene (reference sequence). The CDR3 length is 14 residues. Trimming took off 1 base at V and 3 bases at J, with 8 bases between the two ends. The CDR3 sequence is CASSLGGATDTQYF. DNA of the CDR3: TGTGCCAGCAGCTTAGGGGGGGCTACAGATACGCAGTATTTT.

The gene calls are TRBV4-2 and TRBJ1-2; D gene uncertain. Germline CDR1 reads LGHNA; CDR2 reads YNFKEQ. This CDR3 region has 12 residues. Trimming took 0 bases from V and 7 from J, leaving 6 bases between them. The CDR3 region has the DNA TGTGCCAGCAGCCAAGATCGGAGTGGCTACACCTTC. It is translated as CASSQDRSGYTF.